What follows are 7 T cell receptor beta chains derived from one specimen sequenced in a study of beta chain features in type 1 diabetes. Since all of the isolated RNA was reverse transcribed, expressed TCRB transcripts were what got sequenced. Method: immunoSEQ multiplex PCR; TCRdb's copy keeps in-frame clones and lacks some. Among 350,000 to 400,000 clones listed, about 15% were seen once. Material for sequencing was naive CD4+ T cells from blood. These receptors came from a woman younger than 30 in good health.

This clone was found a few times. V and J are TRBV29-1 and TRBJ2-6, with a weak D call TRBD1 (6 bases). CDR3 length equals 15 residues. Trimming left V 5 bases short and J 2 bases short, with 13 bases between. Looked up from germline, CDR1 is SQVTM and CDR2 is ANQGSEA. CDR3 bases: TGCAGCGTTTCACAGGGTTTAGCTGGGGCCAACGTCCTGACTTTC. Encoded protein: CSVSQGLAGANVLTF.

The chain joins TRBV28 to TRBJ1-3; D ambiguous. Trimming left V 6 bases short and J 2 bases short, with 14 bases between. This CDR3 contains 15 residues. The germline V gene encodes CDR1 MDHEN and CDR2 SYDVKM. CDR3 region: CASSFGPGTGNTIYF. Here the CDR3 DNA reads TGTGCCAGCAGCTTTGGGCCGGGAACTGGAAACACCATATATTTT.

This clone was counted between two and nine times. J is TRBJ1-2 and V is TRBV5-1; D gene unclear. CDR1 is SGHRS and CDR2 is YFSETQ in the germline V gene. Trimming pared 4 bases from V and 0 bases from J, leaving 7 bases between. The CDR3 is 13 amino acids. CDR3 residues: CASSGVPNYGYTF. The CDR3 nucleotides read TGCGCCAGCAGCGGAGTTCCTAACTATGGCTACACCTTC.

The chain carries TRBV7-9 and TRBJ1-1; D is uncertain. CDR1 is SEHNR and CDR2 is FQNEAQ in the germline V gene (reference sequence). The CDR3 covers 14 residues. Trimming stripped 1 base from V and 11 bases from J, with 17 bases between. DNA of the CDR3: TGTGCCAGCAGCTTAGGGTCGACATCCTACCTGGCTTTCTTT. Its translation: CASSLGSTSYLAFF.

The rearrangement joins TRBV4-1 to TRBJ1-1; weak D call: TRBD1 (5 bases). The germline V gene encodes CDR1 MGHRA and CDR2 YSYEKL. Trimming shortened V by 5 bases and J by 4 bases, and 17 bases separated the two germline ends. This CDR3 has 15 residues. In nucleotides, the CDR3 is TGCGCCAGCAGCTCAACCTCCCAGGGAAGCACTGAAGCTTTCTTT. Its translation is CASSSTSQGSTEAFF.

This clone appeared a few times. This rearrangement joins TRBV5-1 to TRBJ2-1, with 11 bases that match TRBD2. V lost 5 bases, J lost 7 bases, and 11 bases stayed unmatched. The CDR3 covers 16 residues. The germline gives CDR1 SGHRS, CDR2 YFSETQ. The CDR3 DNA reads as TGCGCCAGCAGTTGGATAGCGGGAGGGCCGGGTAATGAGCAGTTCTTC. Its protein is CASSWIAGGPGNEQFF.

This clone was recorded a few times. V usage is TRBV20-1 and J usage is TRBJ2-3; unclear D gene. This CDR3 is 11 amino acids long. Germline CDR1 reads DFQATT; CDR2 reads SNEGSKA (reference sequence). Trimming stripped 6 bases from V and 6 bases from J, with 10 bases between. The CDR3 reads CSALSMDTQYF. CDR3 bases: TGCAGTGCCCTAAGTATGGATACGCAGTATTTT.